Listed below are T cell receptor beta chains from one sample, sequenced in a study of beta chain features in type 1 diabetes. The assay was immunoSEQ multiplex PCR, and TCRdb's table has in-frame clones only and misses some. The sample gives 300,000 to 400,000 clones, approximately 9.7% of which show up once; roughly 1% is in the top ten. Specimen: central memory CD4+ T cells from blood. The receptor source for this set is a man aged 25-40 years with type 1 diabetes. The CDR3 runs from the conserved cysteine through the conserved F or W. Each record gives: clone size, V gene, CDR3 length, J gene, D gene, CDR3 protein, CDR3 DNA. A D gene is named only where the DNA matches it firmly. The listing skips clone size in some rows; elsewhere it reads once, few, many or a size class.

few	TRBV19	15	TRBJ1-5	.	CASSIDGVRSQPQHF	TGTGCCAGTAGTATAGATGGAGTCAGGAGTCAGCCCCAGCATTTT
.	TRBV7-9	15	TRBJ2-7	.	CASSPTVLSSYEQYF	TGTGCCAGCAGCCCCACAGTGCTAAGCTCCTACGAGCAGTACTTC
few	TRBV5-6	14	TRBJ2-7	.	CASSQVMLPYEQYF	TGTGCCAGCAGCCAGGTTATGCTCCCCTACGAGCAGTACTTC
few	TRBV6-5	15	TRBJ2-7	.	CASSRKTDSTYEQYF	TGTGCCAGCAGTCGTAAGACGGACTCGACCTACGAGCAGTACTTC
few	TRBV2	14	TRBJ2-1	.	CASSKLSRENEQFF	TGTGCCAGCAGTAAACTTTCCAGGGAAAATGAGCAGTTCTTC
few	TRBV14	14	TRBJ2-7	.	CASSHNLDSYEQYF	TGTGCCAGCAGCCACAATCTGGACAGCTACGAGCAGTACTTC
.	TRBV29-1	15	TRBJ2-5	.	CSVEGVLGLQETQYF	TGCAGCGTCGAAGGGGTTTTAGGACTCCAAGAGACCCAGTACTTC
.	TRBV10-1	15	TRBJ1-4	.	CASSEGQGSNEKLFF	TGCGCCAGCAGTGAGGGTCAGGGGTCTAATGAAAAACTGTTTTTT
.	TRBV7-2	14	TRBJ1-1	.	CASRLDQGIAEAFF	TGTGCCAGCCGCCTTGATCAGGGTATCGCTGAAGCTTTCTTT
.	TRBV10-2	16	TRBJ2-1	TRBD1	CASREWDRATYNEQFF	TGCGCCAGCAGGGAGTGGGACAGGGCGACCTACAATGAGCAGTTCTTC
.	TRBV9	14	TRBJ2-5	TRBD2	CASSVAGGDGTQYF	TGTGCCAGCAGCGTAGCCGGGGGGGACGGGACCCAGTACTTC
few	TRBV10-3	14	TRBJ1-1	.	CATRVEGGGTEAFF	TGTGCCACCAGGGTTGAGGGCGGGGGCACTGAAGCTTTCTTT
.	TRBV2	13	TRBJ1-1	.	CASDYEGVTEAFF	TGTGCCAGCGATTATGAGGGGGTAACTGAAGCTTTCTTT
.	TRBV7-9	14	TRBJ1-1	TRBD1	CASSYTGVYTEAFF	TGTGCCAGCAGCTACACAGGGGTGTACACTGAAGCTTTCTTT
few	TRBV28	17	TRBJ2-3	.	CASRLSVLTSSTDTQYF	TGTGCCAGCAGGCTTTCGGTCCTAACCTCGAGCACAGATACGCAGTATTTT
few	TRBV5-4	13	TRBJ2-5	.	CASSFAGKETQYF	TGTGCCAGCAGCTTTGCGGGGAAAGAGACCCAGTACTTC
few	TRBV5-1	15	TRBJ2-5	.	CASSRLERDQETQYF	TGCGCCAGCAGCCGTCTAGAGAGGGATCAGGAGACCCAGTACTTC
.	TRBV4-2	12	TRBJ1-4	TRBD1	CASSREQGKLFF	TGTGCCAGCAGCCGTGAACAGGGGAAACTGTTTTTT
.	TRBV5-1	14	TRBJ1-1	.	CASSLTPGGAEAFF	TGCGCCAGCAGCTTGACACCCGGCGGGGCTGAAGCTTTCTTT
.	TRBV18	16	TRBJ1-1	TRBD1	CASSPQTGGVNTEAFF	TGTGCCAGCTCACCCCAGACAGGGGGGGTGAACACTGAAGCTTTCTTT
few	TRBV12-5	16	TRBJ2-2	TRBD1	CASGLSLGQGPGELFF	TGTGCTAGTGGTTTGTCCCTGGGACAGGGTCCCGGGGAGCTGTTTTTT
few	TRBV5-1	15	TRBJ2-7	TRBD1	CASSETPGQGNEQYF	TGCGCCAGCAGCGAAACTCCGGGACAGGGCAACGAGCAGTACTTC
few	TRBV7-9	12	TRBJ1-2	.	CASSFTQGGYTF	TGTGCCAGCAGCTTTACCCAGGGTGGCTACACCTTC
.	TRBV28	14	TRBJ1-1	.	CASSLSRLNTEAFF	TGTGCCAGCAGTTTGTCCCGTCTGAACACTGAAGCTTTCTTT